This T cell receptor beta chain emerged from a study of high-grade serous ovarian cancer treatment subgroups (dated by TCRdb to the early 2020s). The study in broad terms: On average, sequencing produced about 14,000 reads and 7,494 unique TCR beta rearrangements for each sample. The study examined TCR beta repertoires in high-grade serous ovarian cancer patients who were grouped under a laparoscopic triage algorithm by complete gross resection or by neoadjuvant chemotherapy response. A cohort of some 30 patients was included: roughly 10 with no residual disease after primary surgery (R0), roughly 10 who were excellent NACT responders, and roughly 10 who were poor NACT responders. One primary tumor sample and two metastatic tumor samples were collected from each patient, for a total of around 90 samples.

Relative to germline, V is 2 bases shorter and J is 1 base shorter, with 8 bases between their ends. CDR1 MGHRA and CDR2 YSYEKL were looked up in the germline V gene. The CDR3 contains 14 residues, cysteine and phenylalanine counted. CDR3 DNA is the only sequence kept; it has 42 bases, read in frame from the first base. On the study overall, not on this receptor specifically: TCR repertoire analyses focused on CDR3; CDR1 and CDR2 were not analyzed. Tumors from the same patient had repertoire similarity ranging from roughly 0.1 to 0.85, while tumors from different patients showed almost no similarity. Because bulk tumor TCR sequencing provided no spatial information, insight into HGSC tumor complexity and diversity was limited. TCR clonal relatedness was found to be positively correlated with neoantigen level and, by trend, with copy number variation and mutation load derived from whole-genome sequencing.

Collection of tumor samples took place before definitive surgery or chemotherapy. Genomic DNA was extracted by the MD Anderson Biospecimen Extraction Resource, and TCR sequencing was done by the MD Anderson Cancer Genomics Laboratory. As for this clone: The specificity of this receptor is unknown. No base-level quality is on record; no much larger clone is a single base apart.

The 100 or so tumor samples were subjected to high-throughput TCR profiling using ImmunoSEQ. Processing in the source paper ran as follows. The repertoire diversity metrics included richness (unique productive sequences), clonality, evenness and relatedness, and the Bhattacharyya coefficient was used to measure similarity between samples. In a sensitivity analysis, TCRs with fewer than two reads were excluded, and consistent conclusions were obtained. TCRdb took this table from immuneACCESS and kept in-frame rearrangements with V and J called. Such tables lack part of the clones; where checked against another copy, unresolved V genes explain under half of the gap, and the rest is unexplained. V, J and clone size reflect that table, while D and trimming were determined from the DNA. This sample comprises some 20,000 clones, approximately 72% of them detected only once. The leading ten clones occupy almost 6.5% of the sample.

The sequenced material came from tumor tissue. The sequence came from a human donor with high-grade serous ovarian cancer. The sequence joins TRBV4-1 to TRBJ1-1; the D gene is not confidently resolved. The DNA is TGCGCCAGCAGCCAACAGTGGGGGAACACTGAAGCTTTCTTT. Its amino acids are CASSQQWGNTEAFF.